Below, 24 T cell receptor beta chains from the same sample are listed, as sequenced in a study of blood T cell repertoires in COVID-19. This table comes from immunoSEQ multiplex PCR, and its TCRdb copy is limited to in-frame clones, with some not included. The table has more than 45,000 clones, around nine tenths seen once. The specimen was peripheral blood. The source is a woman aged 60-70 years with COVID-19, enrolled during active disease.

V usage is TRBV15 and J usage is TRBJ1-4; 9 bases line up with TRBD1. The CDR3 consists of 14 residues. From germline, CDR1 is LNHNV and CDR2 YYDKDF (reference sequence). The V segment lost 6 bases and the J segment 5 bases; nucleotides outside the gene matches: 4. CDR3 DNA sequence: TGTGCCACCAGTTTCGGGACAGGGAATGAAAAACTGTTTTTT. Amino acids: CATSFGTGNEKLFF.

The chain couples TRBV28 to TRBJ1-5, with TRBD1 identical over 8 bases. After removal of 3 bases from V and 7 bases from J, the junction contained 5 bases not matched to a gene. The CDR3 has 14 amino acids. From germline, CDR1 is MDHEN and CDR2 SYDVKM. The CDR3 spells CASSLGQVWQPQHF. CDR3 nucleotide sequence: TGTGCCAGCAGTTTGGGACAGGTGTGGCAGCCCCAGCATTTT.

This CDR3 reads CSVGQGADQPQHF. The CDR3 region has the DNA TGCAGCGTAGGACAGGGGGCAGATCAGCCCCAGCATTTT. This sequence joins TRBV29-1 and TRBJ1-5; 11 nucleotides align to TRBD1. CDR1 is SQVTM and CDR2 is ANQGSEA in the germline V gene. With 6 bases clipped from V and 5 bases from J, the junction kept 3 bases outside the gene matches. This CDR3 spans 13 amino acids.

This rearrangement joins TRBV5-1 to TRBJ2-7, with unresolved D. The CDR3 length is 16 residues. From germline, CDR1 is SGHRS and CDR2 YFSETQ. V lost 0 bases, J lost 3 bases, and 16 bases lay in between. The CDR3 loop reads CASSLDTADKFYEQYF. As DNA, the CDR3 is TGCGCCAGCAGCTTGGACACGGCCGACAAGTTCTACGAGCAGTACTTC.

In this sample, this clone turned up a few times. The CDR3 is CATLGQGESGELFF. The CDR3 DNA is TGTGCCACCTTAGGACAGGGGGAATCCGGGGAGCTGTTTTTT. The J gene is TRBJ2-2, the V gene TRBV24-1; 10 bases are shared with TRBD1. Germline V gives CDR1 KGHDR, CDR2 SFDVKD. The CDR3 runs 14 residues. The V and J ends lost 9 bases and 6 bases, in that order; junction bases with no gene match: 6.

The chain recombines TRBV6-6 with TRBJ1-6; TRBD1 matches at 11 bases. The CDR3 contains 15 residues. The germline gives CDR1 MNHNY, CDR2 SVGAGI (reference sequence). J lost 10 bases, V lost 2 bases, and 4 bases had no gene match. The CDR3 loop is CASSYRDRGGSPLHF. The CDR3 DNA is TGTGCCAGCAGTTACCGGGACAGGGGGGGATCACCCCTCCACTTT.

The chain combines TRBV9 with TRBJ2-7, with D possibly being TRBD2 (5 bases). Germline assignment: CDR1 SGDLS and CDR2 YYNGEE. The CDR3 is made up of 13 amino acids. V gave up 2 bases and J gave up 5 bases, with 11 bases separating them. For the CDR3, the DNA is TGTGCCAGCAGCGTCGGACTGCGCGACGAGCAGTACTTC. It yields the protein CASSVGLRDEQYF.

This clone has a single count. This sequence joins TRBV24-1 and TRBJ2-1; D perhaps matches TRBD2 (6 bases). V lost 4 bases, J lost 3 bases, and 30 bases lay in between. This CDR3 has 21 amino acids. Germline V gene data show CDR1 as KGHDR and CDR2 as SFDVKD. The CDR3 here is CATSDSKSGTGVHFSYNEQFF. The DNA for the CDR3 is TGTGCCACCAGTGACTCCAAATCGGGGACGGGGGTTCATTTCAGCTACAATGAGCAGTTCTTC.

The chain has TRBV30 and TRBJ1-2, with a weak D call TRBD1 (5 bases). The CDR3 totals 14 residues. Germline values: CDR1 GTSNPN, CDR2 SVGIG (reference sequence). Between the trimmed V and J ends, which lost 2 bases and 1 base, there was a span of 11 bases. CDR3 residues: CAWSSWQGNYGYTF. The DNA of the CDR3 is TGTGCCTGGAGTAGTTGGCAGGGTAACTATGGCTACACCTTC.

The V and J genes are TRBV20-1 and TRBJ2-1; 9 bases are a match to TRBD2. From germline, CDR1 is DFQATT and CDR2 SNEGSKA (reference sequence). There are 10 residues in the CDR3. Unmatched junction bases numbered 1, after V lost 3 bases and J lost 13 bases. This CDR3 reads CSARREGQFF. For the CDR3, the DNA is TGCAGTGCTAGGCGGGAGGGCCAGTTCTTC.

This clone was seen only a few times. CDR3 nucleotide sequence: TGTGCCAGCAGAGGGACTTTTAGCTCCTACGAGCAGTACTTC. It yields the protein CASRGTFSSYEQYF. This chain links TRBV6-5 with TRBJ2-7, with a weak D call TRBD2 (6 bases). CDR3 length: 14 residues. Trimming stripped 6 bases from V and 0 bases from J, with 12 bases between. Germline assignment: CDR1 MNHEY and CDR2 SVGAGI.

The chain carries TRBV29-1 and TRBJ1-1, with TRBD1 as a possible D gene (6 bases). Trimming removed 6 bases at V and 6 bases at J, with 20 bases between. The germline CDR1 and CDR2 sequences are SQVTM and ANQGSEA. CDR3 length: 14 residues. The CDR3 here is CSVSRDTGNPEAFF. CDR3 DNA: TGCAGCGTGTCCCGGGACACCGGGAATCCTGAAGCTTTCTTT.

This chain's CDR3 is CASSLMGRGTTDTQYF. The CDR3 DNA follows: TGCGCCAGCAGCTTGATGGGGAGAGGGACAACAGATACGCAGTATTTT. The chain uses TRBV5-1 and TRBJ2-3; D is perhaps TRBD1 (6 bases). The CDR3 sequence is 16 residues long. Trimming pared 1 base from V and 3 bases from J, leaving 15 bases between. Germline CDR1 reads SGHRS; CDR2 reads YFSETQ.

This clone has just a few counts. The J gene is TRBJ2-5, the V gene TRBV7-8, with D hard to call. V was cut by 4 bases and J by 3 bases, with 6 bases left in between. Germline V gene data show CDR1 as SGHVS and CDR2 as FQNEAQ. The CDR3 has 12 residues. The CDR3 spells CASSYSKETQYF. In DNA form, the CDR3 reads TGTGCCAGCAGCTACTCTAAAGAGACCCAGTACTTC.

This sequence joins TRBV7-2 and TRBJ2-7; D not resolved. Trimming left V 5 bases short and J 6 bases short, with 23 bases between. The CDR3 is 16 residues long. From germline, CDR1 is SGHTA and CDR2 FQGNSA. The CDR3 DNA is TGTGCCAGCAGCCCGTCCCAGTTACGACTCCTGGGCGAGCAGTACTTC. This codes for CASSPSQLRLLGEQYF.

The chain uses TRBV19 and TRBJ1-2; the match to TRBD1 covers 9 bases. Germline CDR1 reads LNHDA; CDR2 reads SQIVND (reference sequence). CDR3 length: 14 residues. V dropped 5 bases and J dropped 6; count of bases not matched to a gene: 7. CDR3: CASSSPTGGDGYTF. CDR3 bases: TGTGCCAGTAGTTCCCCGACAGGGGGTGATGGCTACACCTTC.

The V call is TRBV19, the J call TRBJ1-3, with D hard to call. Germline V lookup: CDR1 LNHDA, CDR2 SQIVND (reference sequence). The germline V and J ends were trimmed by 7 bases and 4 bases, with 17 bases remaining between them. The CDR3 extends over 15 amino acids. The CDR3 loop is CASTPRRMRGNTIYF. In nucleotides, the CDR3 is TGTGCCAGTACCCCTCGAAGGATGCGGGGAAACACCATATATTTT.

The chain recombines TRBV19 with TRBJ1-5, with a tentative D call TRBD1 (5 bases). The germline V and J ends were trimmed by 6 bases and 0 bases, with 9 bases remaining between them. Germline CDR1 and CDR2: LNHDA and SQIVND (reference sequence). This CDR3 spans 14 amino acids. CDR3 protein: CASRVGGSNQPQHF. CDR3 nucleotide sequence: TGTGCCAGTAGGGTCGGGGGTAGCAATCAGCCCCAGCATTTT.

This chain connects TRBV7-9 to TRBJ2-3; perhaps TRBD2 as D (5 bases). V was cut by 4 bases and J by 0 bases, with 8 bases left in between. This CDR3 region has 14 residues. Per germline, CDR1 SEHNR and CDR2 FQNEAQ (reference sequence). The CDR3 DNA reads TGTGCCAGCAGCTCGGGATTAAGCACAGATACGCAGTATTTT. Its protein is CASSSGLSTDTQYF. Filled out from reference TRBV7-9 and TRBJ2-3, the complete variable domain reads DTGVSQNPRHKITKRGQNVTFRCDPISEHNRLYWYRQTLGQGPEFLTYFQNEAQLEKSRLLSDRFSAERPKGSFSTLEIQRTEQGDSAMYLCASSSGLSTDTQYFGPGTRLTVL.

The gene calls are TRBV9 and TRBJ2-7; 7 bases line up with TRBD2. Germline lookup yields CDR1 SGDLS and CDR2 YYNGEE. The CDR3 loop spans 14 amino acids. V shed 0 bases and J 5 bases; nucleotides not matched to a gene: 5. For the CDR3, the DNA is TGTGCCAGCAGCGTAGGGAGTAGCGGGCACGAGCAGTACTTC. Its protein is CASSVGSSGHEQYF.

The CDR3 DNA reads TGTGCCAGCAGTTTAGGGAGGGGCCGGCAGCCCCAGCATTTT. The encoded protein is CASSLGRGRQPQHF. The genes are TRBV28 and TRBJ1-5; TRBD1 is a possible D gene (5 bases). The CDR3 runs 14 residues. The V gene's germline CDR1 is MDHEN and CDR2 SYDVKM. Deletions cut 2 bases from V and 7 bases from J, with 12 bases between. The full variable domain, with the rest looked up from reference TRBV28 and TRBJ1-5, is DVKVTQSSRYLVKRTGEKVFLECVQDMDHENMFWYRQDPGLGLRLIYFSYDVKMKEKGDIPEGYSVSREKKERFSLILESASTNQTSMYLCASSLGRGRQPQHFGDGTRLSIL.

CDR3: CASSIGTGRETQYF. As DNA, the CDR3 is TGTGCCAGTAGTATTGGGACAGGGAGAGAGACCCAGTACTTC. The V and J genes are TRBV19 and TRBJ2-5, with 9 nucleotides matching TRBD1. The V segment lost 3 bases and the J segment 4 bases; nucleotides outside the gene matches: 3. The germline CDR1 and CDR2 sequences are LNHDA and SQIVND (reference sequence). This CDR3 contains 14 residues.

V gene TRBV2 combines with J gene TRBJ1-3; tentatively, D is TRBD1 (5 bases). V shed 4 bases and J shed 2 bases, with 6 bases lying between them. CDR3 length: 13 residues. Germline CDR1 is SNHLY and CDR2 is FYNNEI. The CDR3 DNA reads TGTGCCAGCAGTGTGGGGCCTGGAAACACCATATATTTT. Its protein product is CASSVGPGNTIYF.

J is TRBJ2-7 and V is TRBV5-1; tentatively, D is TRBD2 (6 bases). There are 15 residues in the CDR3. Germline loops: CDR1 SGHRS, CDR2 YFSETQ. V was clipped by 0 bases and J by 2 bases, with 12 bases between them. The CDR3 coding sequence is TGCGCCAGCAGCTTGGTCGCGGACTATCCCTACGAGCAGTACTTC. As protein: CASSLVADYPYEQYF.